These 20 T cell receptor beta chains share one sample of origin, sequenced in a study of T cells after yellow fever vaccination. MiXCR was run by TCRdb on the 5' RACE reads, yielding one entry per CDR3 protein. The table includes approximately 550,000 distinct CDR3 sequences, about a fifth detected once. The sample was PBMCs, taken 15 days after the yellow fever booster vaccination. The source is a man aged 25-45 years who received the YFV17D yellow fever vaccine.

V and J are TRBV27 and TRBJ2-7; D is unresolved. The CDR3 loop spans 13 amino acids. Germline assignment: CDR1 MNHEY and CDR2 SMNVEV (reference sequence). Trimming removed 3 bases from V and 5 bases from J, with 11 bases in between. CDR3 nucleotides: TGTGCCAGCAGTTTGAGGCGTAATGACGAGCAGTACTTC. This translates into CASSLRRNDEQYF.

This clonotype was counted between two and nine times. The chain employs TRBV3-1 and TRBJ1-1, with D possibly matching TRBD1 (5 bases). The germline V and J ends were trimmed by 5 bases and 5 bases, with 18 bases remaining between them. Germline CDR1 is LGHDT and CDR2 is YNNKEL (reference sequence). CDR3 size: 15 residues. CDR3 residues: CASSSHLGALTEAFF. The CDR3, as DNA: TGTGCCAGCAGCTCGCACCTCGGGGCGCTGACTGAAGCTTTCTTT.

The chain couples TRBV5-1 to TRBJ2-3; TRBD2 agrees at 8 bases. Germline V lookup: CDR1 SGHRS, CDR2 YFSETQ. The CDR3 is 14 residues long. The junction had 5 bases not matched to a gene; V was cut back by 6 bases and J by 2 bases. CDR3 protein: CASTKRETTDTQYF. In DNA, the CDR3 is TGCGCCAGCACAAAGCGGGAGACCACAGATACGCAGTATTTT.

The CDR3 protein is CASSFGAVNEQFF. The CDR3 nucleotides read TGCGCCAGCAGCTTTGGAGCGGTGAATGAGCAGTTCTTC. This chain joins TRBV5-1 and TRBJ2-1; D might be TRBD2 (5 bases). Germline V gene data show CDR1 as SGHRS and CDR2 as YFSETQ. The V gene lost 2 bases and the J gene lost 7 bases, with 10 bases spanning the gap. The CDR3 sequence is 13 residues long. The entire variable domain, with the rest obtained from reference TRBV5-1 and TRBJ2-1, is as follows: KAGVTQTPRYLIKTRGQQVTLSCSPISGHRSVSWYQQTPGQGLQFLFEYFSETQRNKGNFPGRFSGRQFSNSRSEMNVSTLELGDSALYLCASSFGAVNEQFFGPGTRLTVL.

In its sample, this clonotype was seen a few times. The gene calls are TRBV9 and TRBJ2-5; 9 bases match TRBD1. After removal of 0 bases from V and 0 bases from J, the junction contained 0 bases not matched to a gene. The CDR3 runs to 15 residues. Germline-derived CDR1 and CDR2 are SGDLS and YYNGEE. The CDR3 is CASSVGTGDQETQYF. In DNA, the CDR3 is TGTGCCAGCAGCGTAGGGACAGGGGACCAAGAGACCCAGTACTTC.

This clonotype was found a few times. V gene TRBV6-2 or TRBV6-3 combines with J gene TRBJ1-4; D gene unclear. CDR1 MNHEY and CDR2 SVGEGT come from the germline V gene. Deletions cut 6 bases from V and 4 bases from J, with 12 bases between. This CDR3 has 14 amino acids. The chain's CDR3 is CASSRTAGNEKLFF. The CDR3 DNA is TGTGCCAGCAGCCGGACTGCGGGTAATGAAAAACTGTTTTTT.

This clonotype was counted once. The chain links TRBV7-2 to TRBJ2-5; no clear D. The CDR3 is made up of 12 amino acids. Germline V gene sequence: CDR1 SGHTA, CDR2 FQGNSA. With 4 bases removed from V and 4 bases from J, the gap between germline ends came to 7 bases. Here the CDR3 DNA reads TGTGCCAGCAGCTGGGCCTCAGAGACCCAGTACTTC. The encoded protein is CASSWASETQYF.

Here the CDR3 DNA reads TGTGCCAGCAGCCCACGGGGCAGTCAAACCACCGGGGAGCTGTTTTTT. Translating it yields CASSPRGSQTTGELFF. V is TRBV7-3 and J is TRBJ2-2; D may correspond to TRBD1 or TRBD2 (5 bases each). V lost 5 bases to trimming and J lost 4 bases, with 17 bases between them. This CDR3 contains 16 residues. Germline CDR1 and CDR2: SGHTA and FQGTGA.

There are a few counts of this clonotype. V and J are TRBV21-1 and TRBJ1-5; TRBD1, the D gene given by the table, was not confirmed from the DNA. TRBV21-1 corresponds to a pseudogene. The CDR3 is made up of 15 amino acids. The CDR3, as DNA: TGTGCCAGCAGCAATGGGGACAGCAACAATCAGCCCCAGCATTTT. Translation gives CASSNGDSNNQPQHF.

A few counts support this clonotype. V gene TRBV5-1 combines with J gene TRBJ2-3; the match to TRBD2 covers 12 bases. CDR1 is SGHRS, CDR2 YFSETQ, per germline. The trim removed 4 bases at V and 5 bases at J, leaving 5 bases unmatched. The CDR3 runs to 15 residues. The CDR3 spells CASSRLAGEEDTQYF. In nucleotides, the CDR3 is TGCGCCAGCAGCAGACTAGCGGGAGAGGAAGATACGCAGTATTTT.

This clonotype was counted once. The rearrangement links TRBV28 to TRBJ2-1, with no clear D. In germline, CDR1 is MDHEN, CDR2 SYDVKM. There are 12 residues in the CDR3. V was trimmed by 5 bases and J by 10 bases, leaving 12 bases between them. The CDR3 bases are TGTGCCAGCAGTCGTTTTTCCGGGGAGCAGTTCTTC. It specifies CASSRFSGEQFF.

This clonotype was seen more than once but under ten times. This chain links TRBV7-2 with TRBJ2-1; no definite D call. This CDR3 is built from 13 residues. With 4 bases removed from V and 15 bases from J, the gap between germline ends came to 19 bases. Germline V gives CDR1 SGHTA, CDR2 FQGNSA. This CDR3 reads CASSSPGAWGPFF. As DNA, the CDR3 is TGTGCCAGCAGCTCCCCCGGTGCGTGGGGTCCGTTCTTC. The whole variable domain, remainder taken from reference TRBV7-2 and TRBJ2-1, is GAGVSQSPSNKVTEKGKDVELRCDPISGHTALYWYRQSLGQGLEFLIYFQGNSAPDKSGLPSDRFSAERTGGSVSTLTIQRTQQEDSAVYLCASSSPGAWGPFFGPGTRLTVL.

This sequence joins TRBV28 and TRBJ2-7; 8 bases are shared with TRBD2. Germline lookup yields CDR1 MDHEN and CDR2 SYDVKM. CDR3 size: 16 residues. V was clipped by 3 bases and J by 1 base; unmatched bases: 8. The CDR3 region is CASSFPLTSGSYEQYF. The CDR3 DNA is TGTGCCAGCAGTTTCCCTCTTACTAGCGGTTCCTACGAGCAGTACTTC.

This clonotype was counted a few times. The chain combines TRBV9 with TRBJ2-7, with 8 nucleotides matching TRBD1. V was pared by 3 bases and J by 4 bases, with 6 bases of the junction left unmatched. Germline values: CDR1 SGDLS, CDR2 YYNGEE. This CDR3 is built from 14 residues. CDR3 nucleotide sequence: TGTGCCAGCAGCGGCGGACAGGGACATTACGAGCAGTACTTC. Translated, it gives CASSGGQGHYEQYF.

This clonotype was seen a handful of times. DNA of the CDR3: TGTGCCAGCAGAAGGACTAGCGGGGCCTCCTACGAGCAGTACTTC. Amino acids: CASRRTSGASYEQYF. This chain uses TRBV6-2 or TRBV6-3 with TRBJ2-7; 12 positions match TRBD2. The ends lost 6 bases at V and 0 bases at J; junction bases unmatched: 3. This CDR3 comprises 15 residues. Germline CDR1 reads MNHEY; CDR2 reads SVGEGT.

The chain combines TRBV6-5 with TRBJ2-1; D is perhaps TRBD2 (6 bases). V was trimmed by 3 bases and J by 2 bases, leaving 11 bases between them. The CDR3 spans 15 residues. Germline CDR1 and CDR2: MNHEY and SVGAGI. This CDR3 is CASSYQGGAYNEQFF. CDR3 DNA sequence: TGTGCCAGCAGTTATCAGGGAGGAGCCTACAATGAGCAGTTCTTC.

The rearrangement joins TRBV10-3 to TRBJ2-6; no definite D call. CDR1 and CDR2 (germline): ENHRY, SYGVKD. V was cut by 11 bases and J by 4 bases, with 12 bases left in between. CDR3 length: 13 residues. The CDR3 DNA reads TGTGCCGCCCGCCCGTCCGGGGCCAACGTCCTGACTTTC. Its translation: CAARPSGANVLTF.

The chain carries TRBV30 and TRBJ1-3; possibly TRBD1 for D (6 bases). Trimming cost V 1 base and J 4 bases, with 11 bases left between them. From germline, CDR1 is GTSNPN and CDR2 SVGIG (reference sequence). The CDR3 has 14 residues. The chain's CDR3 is CAWSGGTTGNTIYF. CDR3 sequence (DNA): TGTGCCTGGAGTGGCGGGACAACCGGAAACACCATATATTTT.

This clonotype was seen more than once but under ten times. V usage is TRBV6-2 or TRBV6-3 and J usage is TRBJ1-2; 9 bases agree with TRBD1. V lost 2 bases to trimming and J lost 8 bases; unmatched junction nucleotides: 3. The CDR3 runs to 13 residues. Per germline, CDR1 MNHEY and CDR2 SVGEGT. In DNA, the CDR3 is TGTGCCAGCAGTTACCGGGACAGGGACGGCTACACCTTC. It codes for CASSYRDRDGYTF.

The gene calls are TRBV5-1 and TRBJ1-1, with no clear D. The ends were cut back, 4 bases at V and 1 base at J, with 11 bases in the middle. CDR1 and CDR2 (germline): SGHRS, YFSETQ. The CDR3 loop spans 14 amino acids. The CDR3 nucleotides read TGCGCCAGCAGCGAGGACCCTGGGAACACTGAAGCTTTCTTT. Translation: CASSEDPGNTEAFF.